This T cell receptor beta chain stems from a study of OX40 agonist ivuxolimab in advanced cancers. Study overall: The diagnoses of dose-escalation patients were hepatocellular carcinoma, melanoma, renal cell or head and neck cancer.

To note about this clone: Its specificity is unknown.

V gave up 4 bases and J gave up 4 bases, with 19 bases separating them. The CDR3 totals 16 residues. The germline V gene encodes CDR1 SGHVS and CDR2 FNYEAQ. Assay used: immunoSEQ multiplex PCR; TCRdb lists only in-frame clones, some missing. The data contain under 8,500 clones, 75% to 85% of them singletons. Overall study findings and caveats: A proportion of nonresponders additionally exhibited low normalized T-cell clonal expansion. With doses of 0.1 to 3.0 mg/kg, CD4+ and CD8+ blood T cells had undergone clonal expansion by week 6. Researchers report that CD8+ T cells had, on average, more expanded clones than CD4+.

The chain carries TRBV7-6 and TRBJ1-2; no firm D call. The sample in question was CD4+ or CD8+ T cells sorted from blood, obtained in a trial of the OX40 agonist ivuxolimab. The TCR originated in an adult with an advanced solid tumor such as melanoma, head and neck, liver or kidney cancer. CDR3 nucleotides: TGTGCCAGCAGCTCCCTCGACTCATCTCATCGCTATGGCTACACCTTC. Encoded protein: CASSSLDSSHRYGYTF.